One and the same sample provided the 6 T cell receptor beta chains below, sequenced in a study of blood T cells in healthy people across ages. A second PCR of 7 to 11 cycles used a sample-barcoded 5' primer and a J-beta primer mix. TCRdb processed the 5' RACE reads anew with MiXCR; each CDR3 protein has one entry. Of approximately 800,000 distinct CDR3 sequences in the sample, 20% to 25% were seen once. This sample was also put to use in a study of T cells of mothers and their children.

Source material: blood. The receptors here all came from a boy between 10 and 17 years old in good health.

This clonotype was seen a handful of times. At one boundary the junction diverges from the germline segment, which might be a read error. The V and J genes are TRBV2 and TRBJ2-2, with D unresolved. CDR1 and CDR2 from the germline V gene are SNHLY and FYNNEI. The CDR3 sequence is 13 residues long. CDR3 nucleotide sequence: TGTGCCAGCAATGAAAGGGTGGCCGGGGAGCTGTTTTTT. This encodes CASNERVAGELFF.

This clonotype was seen a single time. V gene TRBV7-9 combines with J gene TRBJ2-7, with D perhaps being TRBD1 or TRBD2 (5 bases each). Deletions cut 4 bases from V and 6 bases from J, with 19 bases between. This CDR3 is 15 amino acids long. Germline assignment: CDR1 SEHNR and CDR2 FQNEAQ (reference sequence). For the CDR3, the DNA is TGTGCCAGCAGCTACCTGACAGCGGACGTCGGCGAGCAGTACTTC. This gives the protein CASSYLTADVGEQYF.

Remarks on this clonotype: The junction and the germline gene differ at one end; a read error may be behind it. J is TRBJ2-1 and V is TRBV6-5; tentative D call: TRBD2 (6 bases). Germline values: CDR1 MNHEY, CDR2 SVGAGI. This CDR3 is 15 amino acids long. This CDR3 reads CASRTDGSSYNVQFF. CDR3 sequence (DNA): TGTGCCAGCAGGACCGACGGGAGCTCCTACAATGTGCAGTTCTTC.

The chain uses TRBV5-1 and TRBJ2-3; D gene uncertain. This CDR3 has 13 amino acids. V lost 0 bases and J 2 bases, leaving 4 bases between the germline ends. CDR1 and CDR2 from the germline V gene are SGHRS and YFSETQ. CDR3 loop: CASSLELTDTQYF. As DNA, the CDR3 is TGCGCCAGCAGCTTGGAGCTCACAGATACGCAGTATTTT.

The rearrangement uses TRBV20-1 and TRBJ2-7; D perhaps matches TRBD1 (5 bases). V gave up 4 bases and J gave up 1 base, with 11 bases separating them. The CDR3 sequence is 13 residues long. The germline V gene encodes CDR1 DFQATT and CDR2 SNEGSKA (reference sequence). In nucleotides, the CDR3 is TGCAGTGCTACCCAAACAGGATCCTACGAGCAGTACTTC. This codes for CSATQTGSYEQYF.

This clonotype has just a few counts. This rearrangement joins TRBV4-2 to TRBJ2-5; maybe TRBD2 (5 bases). The J call could be wrong; TRBJ2-7 is a better fit for the DNA end. There are 14 residues in the CDR3. Germline assignment: CDR1 LGHNA and CDR2 YNFKEQ. The CDR3: CASSLEQAVYEQYF. CDR3 nucleotide sequence: TGTGCCAGCAGCCTCGAGCAAGCGGTATACGAGCAGTACTTC.